This TCR beta chain was sequenced in a study of beta chain features in type 1 diabetes. CDR1 is MNHEY and CDR2 is SVGAGI in the germline V gene. The CDR3 is made up of 15 amino acids. V was trimmed by 0 bases and J by 3 bases, leaving 12 bases between them. Every isolated RNA sample was fully reverse transcribed, so sequencing captured expressed TCRB transcripts. The method was immunoSEQ multiplex PCR; TCRdb's version includes in-frame clones alone and lacks a portion of them. Seen here are about 290,000 clones, about 8% observed once, and the top ten hold 1%. This clone was detected a few times. The receptor was derived from a woman younger than 30 in good health. The specimen sequenced was central memory CD4+ T cells from blood. The V and J genes are TRBV6-5 and TRBJ2-7; tentative D call: TRBD2 (6 bases). The CDR3 DNA reads as TGTGCCAGCAGTTACTCTGGCCAGGGAGGCTACGAGCAGTACTTC. Protein sequence: CASSYSGQGGYEQYF.